This entry is about one T cell receptor beta chain. What it recognizes is unknown. PCR amplification relied on 60 Vbeta primers (plus 13 Jbeta primers). Original analysis: Later reanalysis found 75 million to 100 million unique TCR beta chains, around 10 million of them shared. Sequenced by immunoSEQ multiplex PCR; TCRdb stores in-frame clones only, minus some. Clone size and V and J calls were adopted from that table, with D and trimming inferred from the DNA. The repertoire holds 120,000 or so clones, with around 80% as singletons. This sample stems from a study of cytomegalovirus exposure and HLA in healthy donors. Study observations and caveats: It was reportedly the case that the classifier diagnosed cytomegalovirus status with high specificity and sensitivity. The authors reported that TCR beta sequences could predict HLA-A and HLA-B alleles. These predictions were accurate for most subjects in the first cohort.

Specimen: PBMCs. This TCR derives from a female donor in good health and CMV-seronegative.

CDR3 in DNA: TGTGCCAGCAGGGCTAGCGGGAGTTACACCGGGGAGCTGTTTTTT. Its translation is CASRASGSYTGELFF. This chain links TRBV2 with TRBJ2-2; 10 bases match TRBD2. Germline trimming cut 6 bases from V and 3 bases from J; bases unmatched to any gene: 4. Germline lookup yields CDR1 SNHLY and CDR2 FYNNEI. This CDR3 has 15 residues.